One sample yielded the 18 T cell receptor beta chains listed below, sequenced in a study of blood T cell repertoires in COVID-19. Libraries were prepared by immunoSEQ multiplex PCR; TCRdb keeps only in-frame clonotypes and omits some of them. The sample carries 90,000 or so clones, around nine tenths recorded once. Sequenced sample: peripheral blood. Receptors originate from a man between 60 and 75 years old with COVID-19, enrolled during active disease.

This chain links TRBV19 with TRBJ1-1; D is unclear. CDR3 length equals 14 residues. Trimming left V 1 base short and J 0 bases short, with 6 bases between. Germline V gives CDR1 LNHDA, CDR2 SQIVND (reference sequence). The CDR3 is CASSIGQMNTEAFF. For the CDR3, the DNA is TGTGCCAGTAGTATAGGGCAGATGAACACTGAAGCTTTCTTT.

The chain combines TRBV18 with TRBJ1-5; D remains unclear. Deletions cut 2 bases from V and 3 bases from J, with 8 bases between. CDR3 size: 14 residues. Germline V gene sequence: CDR1 KGHSH, CDR2 LQKENI. The chain's CDR3 is CASSPFSDNQPQHF. The CDR3 DNA sequence: TGTGCCAGCTCACCATTCAGCGACAATCAGCCCCAGCATTTT.

This clone was seen once. The chain employs TRBV6-2 or TRBV6-3 and TRBJ1-6; possible D gene TRBD1, 5 bases. Germline assignment: CDR1 MNHEY and CDR2 SVGEGT. The ends were cut back, 2 bases at V and 9 bases at J, with 17 bases in the middle. This CDR3 has 16 amino acids. CDR3 protein: CASSYPRQGVSSPLHF. CDR3 coding DNA: TGTGCCAGCAGTTACCCCCGCCAGGGTGTATCTTCACCCCTCCACTTT.

This chain uses TRBV7-9 with TRBJ1-1; possible D gene TRBD1, 6 bases. This CDR3 has 16 amino acids. V lost 7 bases and J 5 bases, leaving 23 bases between the germline ends. Germline CDR1 is SEHNR and CDR2 is FQNEAQ (reference sequence). CDR3 coding DNA: TGTGCCAGCACCCCGATTGGGGGCTCCCATGGGACTGAAGCTTTCTTT. This sequence encodes CASTPIGGSHGTEAFF. Filled out from reference TRBV7-9 and TRBJ1-1, the complete variable domain reads DTGVSQNPRHKITKRGQNVTFRCDPISEHNRLYWYRQTLGQGPEFLTYFQNEAQLEKSRLLSDRFSAERPKGSFSTLEIQRTEQGDSAMYLCASTPIGGSHGTEAFFGQGTRLTVV.

The chain joins TRBV19 to TRBJ1-2, with TRBD1 matching 11 bases. Trimming at V came to 7 bases and at J to 8 bases, leaving 24 bases not matched to a gene. Germline V gene sequence: CDR1 LNHDA, CDR2 SQIVND (reference sequence). The CDR3 runs 19 residues. The CDR3 region is CASTSYPPRGGTGGKGYTF. DNA for the CDR3: TGTGCCAGTACCTCATATCCCCCGCGAGGCGGGACAGGGGGTAAAGGCTACACCTTC.

The genes are TRBV9 and TRBJ2-2; perhaps TRBD2 as D (6 bases). This CDR3 contains 14 residues. Germline V CDR1 and CDR2: SGDLS, YYNGEE. V was pared by 3 bases and J by 4 bases, with 10 bases between. CDR3 residues: CASSGGLATGELFF. As DNA, the CDR3 is TGTGCCAGCAGCGGGGGACTGGCCACCGGGGAGCTGTTTTTT.

The chain combines TRBV3-1 (or the pseudogene TRBV3-2) with TRBJ2-7; a weak D match, TRBD2 (6 bases). CDR3 length: 17 amino acids. CDR1 and CDR2 (germline): LGHDT, YNNKEL (reference sequence). Deletions cut 4 bases from V and 0 bases from J, with 19 bases between. The CDR3 bases are TGTGCCAGCAGCCCCTCGCCGGGAAGCGGGCCCTCCTACGAGCAGTACTTC. This translates into CASSPSPGSGPSYEQYF.

The sample holds a few counts of this clone. The J gene is TRBJ2-7, the V gene TRBV7-2; 11 bases map to TRBD1. Germline V CDR1 and CDR2: SGHTA, FQGNSA. The CDR3 spans 16 residues. V shed 5 bases, J shed 4 bases, and the junction held 10 bases outside the gene matches. This CDR3 is CASSPRTGGEWYEQYF. CDR3 nucleotide sequence: TGTGCCAGCAGCCCAAGGACAGGGGGCGAGTGGTACGAGCAGTACTTC.

CDR3 residues: CASRTGYSNQPQHF. The CDR3 DNA sequence: TGTGCCAGCAGGACAGGCTATAGCAATCAGCCCCAGCATTTT. This chain connects TRBV28 to TRBJ1-5; D might be TRBD1 (6 bases). The CDR3 spans 14 residues. Trimming took off 6 bases at V and 0 bases at J, with 9 bases between the two ends. Germline CDR1 reads MDHEN; CDR2 reads SYDVKM. Supplemented by reference TRBV28 and TRBJ1-5, the full variable domain reads DVKVTQSSRYLVKRTGEKVFLECVQDMDHENMFWYRQDPGLGLRLIYFSYDVKMKEKGDIPEGYSVSREKKERFSLILESASTNQTSMYLCASRTGYSNQPQHFGDGTRLSIL.

This clone was seen a single time. The CDR3, as DNA: TGTGCCAGCAGCTTATCAGGCTACGAGCAGTACTTC. The encoded protein is CASSLSGYEQYF. This sequence joins TRBV11-3 and TRBJ2-7; D remains ambiguous. The CDR3 has 12 amino acids. Trimming took 2 bases from V and 3 from J, leaving 5 bases between them. Germline lookup yields CDR1 SGHNT and CDR2 YENEEA.

This chain connects TRBV6-5 to TRBJ1-4; TRBD1 matches 8 bases. V trimming: 5 bases; J trimming: 9 bases; junction bases outside the gene matches: 8. The CDR3 totals 14 residues. Germline loops: CDR1 MNHEY, CDR2 SVGAGI. This chain's CDR3 is CASSPPGQAKKLFF. CDR3 nucleotide sequence: TGTGCCAGCAGTCCACCGGGACAGGCTAAAAAACTGTTTTTT.

V gene TRBV18 combines with J gene TRBJ2-1, with D possibly matching TRBD1 (6 bases). CDR1 is KGHSH, CDR2 LQKENI, per germline. V was cut by 3 bases and J by 0 bases, with 15 bases left in between. The CDR3 has 17 residues. The CDR3: CASSPTRGQPSYNEQFF. CDR3 bases: TGTGCCAGCTCACCTACAAGAGGACAGCCCTCCTACAATGAGCAGTTCTTC.

The genes are TRBV24-1 and TRBJ2-1; the D gene is possibly TRBD1 (5 bases). Germline V gene data show CDR1 as KGHDR and CDR2 as SFDVKD. Trimming stripped 2 bases from V and 8 bases from J, with 12 bases between. The CDR3 is 14 amino acids. DNA for the CDR3: TGTGCCACCAGTGATTGGGTAGGGGCCGATGAGCAGTTCTTC. Its translation is CATSDWVGADEQFF.

The chain uses TRBV11-2 and TRBJ2-7; D may be TRBD1 (6 bases). CDR3 size: 16 residues. CDR1 SGHAT and CDR2 FQNNGV come from the germline V gene. Trimming cost V 5 bases and J 0 bases, with 17 bases left between them. CDR3 protein: CASSPQGRFLSYEQYF. The CDR3 DNA follows: TGTGCCAGCAGCCCCCAGGGGCGATTCCTCTCCTACGAGCAGTACTTC. The full variable domain, rest sourced from reference TRBV11-2 and TRBJ2-7, is EAGVAQSPRYKIIEKRQSVAFWCNPISGHATLYWYQQILGQGPKLLIQFQNNGVVDDSQLPKDRFSAERLKGVDSTLKIQPAKLEDSAVYLCASSPQGRFLSYEQYFGPGTRLTVT.

The CDR3 DNA sequence: TGTGCCACCGCTTTAACCCCTTATCGGGACGGAGGAGGGTCACCTAATGAAAAACTGTTTTTT. This sequence encodes CATALTPYRDGGGSPNEKLFF. The chain recombines TRBV27 with TRBJ1-4, with D possibly TRBD1 on 5 matching bases. Trimming shortened V by 10 bases and J by 3 bases, and 36 bases separated the two germline ends. In germline, CDR1 is MNHEY, CDR2 SMNVEV (reference sequence). The CDR3 has 21 amino acids.

The chain uses TRBV7-9 and TRBJ1-4, with TRBD1 matching 8 bases. Trimming at V came to 6 bases and at J to 8 bases, leaving 11 bases not matched to a gene. Looked up from germline, CDR1 is SEHNR and CDR2 is FQNEAQ (reference sequence). This CDR3 is built from 15 residues. CDR3 protein: CASSLQGQGGEKLFF. As DNA, the CDR3 is TGTGCCAGCAGTCTACAAGGACAGGGTGGAGAAAAACTGTTTTTT.

The chain couples TRBV28 to TRBJ1-2; D ambiguous. The CDR3 runs 15 residues. The V gene lost 5 bases and the J gene lost 4 bases, with 17 bases spanning the gap. In germline, CDR1 is MDHEN, CDR2 SYDVKM. The CDR3 protein is CASSRTTEIGYGYTF. The CDR3 bases are TGTGCCAGCAGTCGAACGACGGAGATAGGCTATGGCTACACCTTC.

V gene TRBV6-6 combines with J gene TRBJ2-2; no firm D call. The CDR3 has 16 residues. V lost 2 bases and J lost 0, with 10 bases in between. Germline V CDR1 and CDR2: MNHNY, SVGAGI (reference sequence). The CDR3 DNA is TGTGCCAGCAGTTACAGTAAAAGCGCGAACACCGGGGAGCTGTTTTTT. Its protein product is CASSYSKSANTGELFF.